The rows below give T cell receptor beta chains drawn from one sample of a study of human T cells and chemical hapten exposure. TCRdb analysed the 5' RACE reads with MiXCR anew, one entry per CDR3 protein. Altogether about 120,000 distinct CDR3 sequences are present, approximately 20% being singletons, with the ten largest covering around 2.8%. These receptors were taken from a human donor in good health. The CDR3 runs from the conserved cysteine through the conserved F or W. Each record gives: clone size, V gene, D gene, J gene, CDR3 protein, CDR3 DNA. D genes are given only for firm matches. Not every row has a clone size; where given, it reads once, few, many or a size class.

>many|TRBV4-1|.|TRBJ2-3
CASSQEDTVGTDTQYF
TGCGCCAGCAGCCAAGAAGATACGGTGGGCACAGATACGCAGTATTTT
>few|TRBV18|.|TRBJ1-4
CASRGSTNEKLFF
TGTGCCAGCCGCGGGTCAACTAATGAAAAACTGTTTTTT
>.|TRBV29-1|.|TRBJ2-1
CSVDPGMGYNEQFF
TGCAGCGTTGACCCAGGGATGGGCTACAATGAGCAGTTCTTC
>few|TRBV6-5|.|TRBJ1-1
CASSYGGEAFF
TGTGCCAGCAGTTACGGGGGAGAGGCTTTCTTT
>.|TRBV20-1|TRBD2|TRBJ2-7
CSGPEASGSGPEQYF
TGCAGTGGCCCGGAGGCTAGCGGGAGCGGACCCGAGCAGTACTTC
>few|TRBV28|TRBD1|TRBJ1-4
CASSPISQGANEKLFF
TGTGCCAGCAGTCCTATTTCACAGGGGGCGAATGAAAAACTGTTTTTT
>.|TRBV12-3/TRBV12-4|.|TRBJ2-7
CASNWTVRQLSYEQYF
TGTGCCAGCAATTGGACAGTGAGACAACTCTCCTACGAGCAGTACTTC
>.|TRBV29-1|.|TRBJ1-2
CSVIQGSYGYTF
TGCAGCGTAATCCAGGGATCCTATGGCTACACCTTC
>.|TRBV3-1|.|TRBJ1-5
CASSQTGGKGSNQPQHF
TGTGCCAGCAGCCAAACGGGGGGCAAAGGGAGCAATCAGCCCCAGCATTTT
>.|TRBV20-1|.|TRBJ2-7
CSASPPGGAGVRYEQYF
TGCAGTGCTAGCCCCCCGGGGGGCGCAGGCGTGAGGTACGAGCAGTACTTC
>few|TRBV4-2|TRBD2|TRBJ2-1
CASSQSRGSGRGYNEQFF
TGTGCCAGCAGCCAATCTAGGGGCAGCGGGAGAGGATACAATGAGCAGTTCTTC
>.|TRBV5-6|.|TRBJ2-3
CASSLDHKTDTQYF
TGTGCCAGCAGCCTCGACCATAAGACAGATACGCAGTATTTT
>.|TRBV29-1|.|TRBJ2-1
CSVGYNEQFF
TGCAGCGTTGGATATAATGAGCAGTTCTTC
>.|TRBV28|TRBD1|TRBJ2-5
CASSRGSGQRETQYF
TGTGCCAGCAGCCGCGGGTCGGGACAGCGGGAGACCCAGTACTTC
>few|TRBV25-1|TRBD1|TRBJ2-7
CASSAPPGGSSQRSYEQYF
TGTGCCAGCAGTGCCCCGCCAGGGGGCAGCTCTCAACGTAGCTACGAGCAGTACTTC
>many|TRBV11-2|.|TRBJ1-2
CASSLVGAGSSSNYGYTF
TGTGCCAGCAGCTTAGTAGGGGCAGGGTCGTCCTCTAACTATGGCTACACCTTC
>few|TRBV5-6|.|TRBJ2-5
CASSLLQGAKTQYF
TGTGCCAGCAGCCTCCTGCAGGGCGCGAAGACCCAGTACTTC
>.|TRBV20-1|.|TRBJ1-4
CSARRDATNEKLFF
TGCAGTGCTAGAAGGGATGCAACTAATGAAAAACTGTTTTTT
>few|TRBV13|.|TRBJ1-2
CASSLSPGKLGGYTF
TGTGCCAGCAGCTTATCGCCAGGGAAGCTCGGTGGCTACACCTTC
>.|TRBV29-1|TRBD1|TRBJ1-1
CSAPQGANSNTEAFF
TGCAGCGCCCCACAGGGGGCGAATTCGAACACTGAAGCTTTCTTT
>.|TRBV29-1|.|TRBJ2-1
CSVEEAGPIGGDEQFF
TGCAGCGTTGAAGAGGCGGGCCCAATCGGCGGGGATGAGCAGTTCTTC
>.|TRBV18|.|TRBJ1-2
CASSPPAAPGYTF
TGTGCCAGCTCACCACCCGCCGCCCCCGGCTACACCTTC
>few|TRBV29-1|.|TRBJ2-5
CSVSEVQETQYF
TGCAGCGTTTCGGAGGTACAAGAGACCCAGTACTTC
>.|TRBV29-1|TRBD2|TRBJ2-2
CSVVAREGYGELFF
TGCAGCGTTGTGGCGCGGGAGGGCTACGGGGAGCTGTTTTTT
>many|TRBV28|.|TRBJ2-7
CASSSGLAFTLLSYEQYF
TGTGCCAGCAGCTCAGGCCTAGCTTTTACCCTCCTCTCCTACGAGCAGTACTTC
>few|TRBV6-5|.|TRBJ2-1
CASSYMGINNEQFF
TGTGCCAGCAGTTACATGGGAATCAACAATGAGCAGTTCTTC
>.|TRBV3-1|TRBD2|TRBJ2-1
CASSQTGGRNEQFF
TGTGCCAGCAGCCAGACGGGAGGACGCAATGAGCAGTTCTTC
>few|TRBV9|TRBD2|TRBJ2-1
CASSVSGTYNEQFF
TGTGCCAGCAGCGTTAGCGGGACCTACAATGAGCAGTTCTTC
>.|TRBV25-1|TRBD2|TRBJ2-7
CASRGPGGFYEQYF
TGTGCCAGCAGGGGTCCGGGGGGATTCTACGAGCAGTACTTC
>few|TRBV7-8|TRBD1|TRBJ1-1
CASSPGTGGQAFF
TGTGCCAGCAGCCCTGGGACAGGGGGCCAAGCTTTCTTT
>few|TRBV10-2|TRBD1|TRBJ2-5
CASEPGQRETQYF
TGCGCCAGCGAACCGGGACAGCGAGAGACCCAGTACTTC
>few|TRBV28|.|TRBJ2-7
CASSSPSPGVYYEQYF
TGTGCCAGCAGTTCACCGTCCCCAGGAGTTTACTACGAGCAGTACTTC
>.|TRBV19|TRBD2|TRBJ2-2
CASSRGLAVTGELFF
TGTGCCAGTAGTAGGGGACTAGCCGTCACCGGGGAGCTGTTTTTT
>few|TRBV30|.|TRBJ1-5
CAWDLGYLNQPQHF
TGTGCCTGGGACCTAGGGTATCTTAATCAGCCCCAGCATTTT
>many|TRBV24-1|.|TRBJ1-4
CATSETGNGEKLFF
TGTGCCACCAGTGAAACAGGAAATGGCGAAAAACTGTTTTTT
>few|TRBV28|.|TRBJ1-4
CASRGGTNEKLFF
TGTGCCAGCCGTGGAGGAACTAATGAAAAACTGTTTTTT
>.|TRBV24-1|.|TRBJ2-3
CATSGLGTGGTDTQYF
TGTGCCACCAGTGGATTGGGAACAGGAGGCACAGATACGCAGTATTTT
>.|TRBV7-8|TRBD2|TRBJ2-1
CASSLSRAGVGEQFF
TGTGCCAGCAGCTTATCTCGAGCGGGAGTTGGTGAGCAGTTCTTC
>.|TRBV27|TRBD1|TRBJ1-1
CASSFVFVQGAEAFF
TGTGCCAGCAGTTTTGTTTTTGTGCAGGGGGCTGAAGCTTTCTTT
>.|TRBV27|.|TRBJ1-1
CASRSQGSPTEAFF
TGTGCCAGCAGGTCCCAGGGGAGTCCCACTGAAGCTTTCTTT
>few|TRBV29-1|.|TRBJ1-2
CSVEEGSRLYGYTF
TGCAGCGTTGAAGAGGGCAGCCGTTTGTATGGCTACACCTTC
>.|TRBV5-6|TRBD1|TRBJ1-4
CASSLDGTGFREKLFF
TGTGCCAGCAGCCTTGATGGGACAGGGTTTCGTGAAAAACTGTTTTTT
>.|TRBV12-5|.|TRBJ1-1
CASGLGRNTEAFF
TGTGCTAGTGGTTTGGGAAGGAACACTGAAGCTTTCTTT
>few|TRBV6-4|TRBD2|TRBJ2-2
CASRTTSGSFGELFF
TGTGCCAGCAGGACTACTAGCGGGAGTTTCGGGGAGCTGTTTTTT
>few|TRBV5-5|TRBD1|TRBJ2-1
CASSRDGTGAREQFF
TGTGCCAGCAGCCGGGACGGGACAGGGGCGCGCGAGCAGTTCTTC
>.|TRBV5-1|.|TRBJ1-1
CASSLDGMNTEAFF
TGCGCCAGCAGCTTGGACGGAATGAACACTGAAGCTTTCTTT
>.|TRBV7-2|.|TRBJ2-1
CASSLARGSYNEQFF
TGTGCCAGCAGCTTAGCGCGGGGCTCCTACAATGAGCAGTTCTTC
>few|TRBV24-1|.|TRBJ2-1
CATSDFHTKEGNEQFF
TGTGCCACCAGTGACTTCCACACAAAGGAGGGCAATGAGCAGTTCTTC
>.|TRBV9|TRBD1|TRBJ1-1
CASSPQGTAVNTEAFF
TGTGCCAGCAGCCCCCAGGGGACAGCGGTGAACACTGAAGCTTTCTTT
>few|TRBV11-2|.|TRBJ1-1
CASSPTMNTEAFF
TGTGCCAGCAGCCCGACCATGAACACTGAAGCTTTCTTT
>.|TRBV29-1|TRBD2|TRBJ2-3
CSAGLAGGTDTQYF
TGCAGCGCCGGACTAGCGGGAGGCACAGATACGCAGTATTTT